This T cell receptor beta chain was observed in a study of shared clonotypes between healthy human individuals. Every contributor of samples was a Caucasian grown-up residing in Nashville, Tennessee. Findings and caveats of the study: It was anticipated that sequencing depth would influence how many clonotypes donors shared. The donor pool, a small one, limited the genetic and exposure-history diversity represented.

Points on this clone: Its antigen is still unknown.

Sorted-subset replicate PCR reactions contained roughly 200 ng DNA, corresponding to some 29,000 T cell genomes. The repertoire was sequenced with immunoSEQ multiplex PCR; TCRdb's copy has only in-frame clones and lacks some. The table has around 750,000 clones, less than 85% seen once. Trimming shortened V by 1 base and J by 7 bases, and 17 bases separated the two germline ends. The CDR3 is 16 residues long. This TCR came from a woman in her 30s in good health. What was sequenced was memory CD4+ T cells sorted from blood. Subset indicated: CD45RA-negative fraction. The genes are TRBV23-1 and TRBJ2-1; D might be TRBD2 (6 bases). TRBV23-1 is an ORF, with its function uncertain. The CDR3 DNA reads TGCGCCAGCAGTCAATGGGCGGGGATACGGGGAAATGAGCAGTTCTTC. Translated: CASSQWAGIRGNEQFF.